These T cell receptor beta chains were read from a single sample in a study of T cells in Graves' hyperthyroidism and ophthalmopathy. In TCRdb, the multiplex PCR reads were re-called with MiXCR into one record per CDR3 protein. The repertoire has around 340,000 distinct CDR3 sequences, roughly 15% of them found once; the top ten carry about a third. Sequencing used blood. The receptors here all came from a woman aged 30 to 39 with Graves' hyperthyroidism that later progressed to Graves' ophthalmopathy. The CDR3 runs from the conserved cysteine through the conserved F or W. The order of the fields is clone size, D gene, J gene, V gene, CDR3 protein, CDR3 DNA. The D gene is left open where the match is weak. Clone size is stated in some rows and not others, as once, few, many or a class when expanded.

clone_size: few; d_call: .; j_call: TRBJ1-6; v_call: TRBV5-1; cdr3_aa: CASSLRDSSLYTNSPLHF; cdr3_nt: TGCGCCAGCAGCTTGCGGGATTCTTCCCTATATACGAATTCACCCCTCCACTTT
clone_size: .; d_call: .; j_call: TRBJ1-5; v_call: TRBV30; cdr3_aa: CAWSVGGGSDQPQHF; cdr3_nt: TGTGCCTGGAGTGTAGGGGGGGGTTCGGATCAGCCCCAGCATTTT
clone_size: .; d_call: .; j_call: TRBJ1-2; v_call: TRBV9; cdr3_aa: CASSAHDLSGYTF; cdr3_nt: TGTGCCAGCAGCGCGCACGATTTATCTGGCTACACCTTC
clone_size: many; d_call: .; j_call: TRBJ1-2; v_call: TRBV6-1; cdr3_aa: CASRGPGNYGYTF; cdr3_nt: TGTGCCAGCAGGGGGCCAGGGAACTATGGCTACACCTTC
clone_size: many; d_call: TRBD2; j_call: TRBJ2-1; v_call: TRBV10-1; cdr3_aa: CASSEGLAAYNEQFF; cdr3_nt: TGCGCCAGCAGTGAGGGGCTAGCGGCGTACAATGAGCAGTTCTTC
clone_size: many; d_call: .; j_call: TRBJ2-1; v_call: TRBV20-1; cdr3_aa: CSAPSALSQFF; cdr3_nt: TGCAGTGCGCCTAGCGCGCTAAGCCAGTTCTTC
clone_size: once; d_call: TRBD2; j_call: TRBJ2-1; v_call: TRBV5-1; cdr3_aa: CASSLAREGEFF; cdr3_nt: TGCGCCAGCAGCTTGGCGAGGGAGGGTGAGTTCTTC
clone_size: many; d_call: TRBD1; j_call: TRBJ2-7; v_call: TRBV29-1; cdr3_aa: CSAEAGTGGDGDEQYF; cdr3_nt: TGCAGCGCGGAGGCAGGGACAGGTGGGGATGGCGACGAGCAGTACTTC
clone_size: many; d_call: TRBD1; j_call: TRBJ1-5; v_call: TRBV27; cdr3_aa: CASSSSGGGQPQHF; cdr3_nt: TGTGCCAGCAGTTCCTCAGGGGGCGGTCAGCCCCAGCATTTT
clone_size: .; d_call: TRBD1; j_call: TRBJ1-2; v_call: TRBV19; cdr3_aa: CASNARGQGHGYTF; cdr3_nt: TGTGCCAGTAACGCCCGGGGACAGGGCCATGGCTACACCTTC
clone_size: many; d_call: .; j_call: TRBJ1-4; v_call: TRBV20-1; cdr3_aa: CSARWGANEKLFF; cdr3_nt: TGCAGTGCCCGATGGGGTGCTAATGAAAAACTGTTTTTT
clone_size: many; d_call: .; j_call: TRBJ2-1; v_call: TRBV24-1; cdr3_aa: CATSDPAPSASYNEQFF; cdr3_nt: TGTGCCACCAGTGACCCCGCCCCTTCGGCCTCCTACAATGAGCAGTTCTTC
clone_size: many; d_call: .; j_call: TRBJ2-7; v_call: TRBV10-2; cdr3_aa: CASNRGMLGEQYF; cdr3_nt: TGCGCCAGCAACCGGGGCATGTTGGGCGAGCAGTACTTC
clone_size: few; d_call: TRBD2; j_call: TRBJ2-3; v_call: TRBV6-1; cdr3_aa: CASSEVAGAPTDTQYF; cdr3_nt: TGTGCCAGCAGTGAAGTAGCGGGGGCCCCCACAGATACGCAGTATTTT
clone_size: many; d_call: .; j_call: TRBJ2-1; v_call: TRBV30; cdr3_aa: CAWSVRNEQFF; cdr3_nt: TGTGCCTGGAGTGTAAGGAATGAGCAGTTCTTC
clone_size: many; d_call: TRBD1; j_call: TRBJ2-5; v_call: TRBV2; cdr3_aa: CASSLLTGVTQETQYF; cdr3_nt: TGTGCCAGCAGTCTTTTGACAGGGGTAACTCAAGAGACCCAGTACTTC
clone_size: many; d_call: .; j_call: TRBJ2-3; v_call: TRBV2; cdr3_aa: CASKYVRQGTDTQYF; cdr3_nt: TGTGCCAGCAAATACGTTCGACAGGGCACAGATACGCAGTATTTT
clone_size: .; d_call: TRBD1; j_call: TRBJ2-7; v_call: TRBV28; cdr3_aa: CASSRRQGAGYPEQYF; cdr3_nt: TGTGCCAGCAGTCGGAGACAGGGCGCGGGTTATCCCGAGCAGTACTTC
clone_size: once; d_call: TRBD1; j_call: TRBJ1-2; v_call: TRBV7-2; cdr3_aa: CASSLVTGGAEGYTF; cdr3_nt: TGTGCCAGCAGCTTAGTAACAGGGGGCGCGGAAGGCTACACCTTC
clone_size: many; d_call: TRBD1; j_call: TRBJ2-7; v_call: TRBV27; cdr3_aa: CASTQDRDRVYEQYF; cdr3_nt: TGTGCCAGCACCCAGGACCGGGACAGGGTCTACGAGCAGTACTTC
clone_size: many; d_call: .; j_call: TRBJ2-1; v_call: TRBV7-9; cdr3_aa: CASSLGRQPYNEQFF; cdr3_nt: TGTGCCAGCAGCTTAGGCCGACAACCCTACAATGAGCAGTTCTTC
clone_size: .; d_call: .; j_call: TRBJ1-1; v_call: TRBV28; cdr3_aa: CASSTGSGAMNTEAFF; cdr3_nt: TGTGCCAGCAGCACAGGGTCCGGGGCTATGAACACTGAAGCTTTCTTT
clone_size: few; d_call: TRBD1; j_call: TRBJ2-3; v_call: TRBV16; cdr3_aa: CASSLRQGETDTQYF; cdr3_nt: TGTGCCAGCAGCCTCAGACAGGGCGAGACAGATACGCAGTATTTT
clone_size: many; d_call: .; j_call: TRBJ1-1; v_call: TRBV6-1; cdr3_aa: CASSEFWSQGNTEAFF; cdr3_nt: TGTGCCAGCAGTGAATTCTGGTCCCAGGGGAACACTGAAGCTTTCTTT
clone_size: few; d_call: TRBD1; j_call: TRBJ2-7; v_call: TRBV5-6; cdr3_aa: CASSSDRGPSYEQYF; cdr3_nt: TGTGCCAGCAGCAGCGACAGGGGCCCCTCCTACGAGCAGTACTTC
clone_size: many; d_call: TRBD2; j_call: TRBJ2-2; v_call: TRBV15; cdr3_aa: CATSLAGGNTGELFF; cdr3_nt: TGTGCCACCAGCTTAGCGGGAGGCAACACCGGGGAGCTGTTTTTT
clone_size: many; d_call: TRBD1; j_call: TRBJ2-7; v_call: TRBV5-1; cdr3_aa: CASSLETGGSEQYF; cdr3_nt: TGCGCCAGCAGCTTGGAGACAGGGGGCAGCGAGCAGTACTTC
clone_size: .; d_call: TRBD2; j_call: TRBJ2-3; v_call: TRBV5-6; cdr3_aa: CASSSGPGLADTDTQYF; cdr3_nt: TGTGCCAGCAGCTCGGGACCGGGACTAGCCGACACAGATACGCAGTATTTT
clone_size: few; d_call: .; j_call: TRBJ1-2; v_call: TRBV3-1; cdr3_aa: CASSQSARTNYGYTF; cdr3_nt: TGTGCCAGCAGCCAAAGCGCCAGAACGAACTATGGCTACACCTTC
clone_size: .; d_call: .; j_call: TRBJ2-3; v_call: TRBV5-1; cdr3_aa: CASSLTSQPDTQYF; cdr3_nt: TGCGCCAGCAGCTTAACGTCACAGCCAGATACGCAGTATTTT
clone_size: many; d_call: .; j_call: TRBJ2-3; v_call: TRBV10-2; cdr3_aa: CASSAGAPGTDTQYF; cdr3_nt: TGCGCCAGCAGCGCAGGCGCCCCCGGCACAGATACGCAGTATTTT
clone_size: .; d_call: TRBD1; j_call: TRBJ2-2; v_call: TRBV6-1; cdr3_aa: CASARTGWTGELFF; cdr3_nt: TGTGCCAGTGCTCGGACAGGGTGGACCGGGGAGCTGTTTTTT
clone_size: few; d_call: .; j_call: TRBJ2-3; v_call: TRBV20-1; cdr3_aa: CSVLPGDTQYF; cdr3_nt: TGCAGTGTCCTACCCGGGGATACGCAGTATTTT
clone_size: few; d_call: .; j_call: TRBJ2-3; v_call: TRBV5-6; cdr3_aa: CASSLGRTSTDTQYF; cdr3_nt: TGTGCCAGCAGCTTGGGACGAACTAGCACAGATACGCAGTATTTT
clone_size: .; d_call: .; j_call: TRBJ1-2; v_call: TRBV9; cdr3_aa: CASSVLGGTYGYTF; cdr3_nt: TGTGCCAGCAGCGTTTTGGGGGGAACCTATGGCTACACCTTC
clone_size: .; d_call: TRBD1; j_call: TRBJ1-2; v_call: TRBV20-1; cdr3_aa: CSARDYLGDSDGYTF; cdr3_nt: TGCAGTGCTAGAGATTATTTAGGGGACAGCGATGGCTACACCTTC
clone_size: many; d_call: TRBD1; j_call: TRBJ1-4; v_call: TRBV18; cdr3_aa: CASSPPGTAEKLFF; cdr3_nt: TGTGCCAGCTCACCCCCCGGGACAGCTGAAAAACTGTTTTTT
clone_size: many; d_call: .; j_call: TRBJ1-6; v_call: TRBV30; cdr3_aa: CAWSVSGIYNSPLHF; cdr3_nt: TGTGCCTGGAGTGTTTCAGGGATATATAATTCACCCCTCCACTTT
clone_size: many; d_call: TRBD2; j_call: TRBJ2-7; v_call: TRBV6-1; cdr3_aa: CATTGEGGISYEQYF; cdr3_nt: TGTGCCACCACCGGGGAGGGTGGTATTAGCTACGAGCAGTACTTC
clone_size: .; d_call: .; j_call: TRBJ1-2; v_call: TRBV29-1; cdr3_aa: CSVETADYGYTF; cdr3_nt: TGCAGCGTTGAGACGGCAGACTATGGCTACACCTTC
clone_size: .; d_call: TRBD2; j_call: TRBJ2-2; v_call: TRBV4-2; cdr3_aa: CASSQEAGENTGELFF; cdr3_nt: TGTGCCAGCAGCCAAGAAGCGGGGGAGAACACCGGGGAGCTGTTTTTT
clone_size: many; d_call: .; j_call: TRBJ1-1; v_call: TRBV4-1; cdr3_aa: CASSQGSGMNTEAFF; cdr3_nt: TGCGCCAGCAGCCAAGGATCAGGAATGAACACTGAAGCTTTCTTT
clone_size: few; d_call: .; j_call: TRBJ1-5; v_call: TRBV20-1; cdr3_aa: CSANSPEGWHQPQHF; cdr3_nt: TGCAGTGCTAACTCCCCCGAGGGGTGGCATCAGCCCCAGCATTTT
clone_size: .; d_call: TRBD2; j_call: TRBJ2-3; v_call: TRBV29-1; cdr3_aa: CSVERSGGSTDTQYF; cdr3_nt: TGCAGCGTTGAACGTAGCGGGGGTAGCACAGATACGCAGTATTTT
clone_size: .; d_call: TRBD2; j_call: TRBJ2-2; v_call: TRBV11-1; cdr3_aa: CASSASGRGTGELFF; cdr3_nt: TGTGCCAGCAGCGCAAGCGGGAGAGGGACCGGGGAGCTGTTTTTT
clone_size: .; d_call: .; j_call: TRBJ2-2; v_call: TRBV28; cdr3_aa: CASRGGTAPPGELFF; cdr3_nt: TGTGCCAGCAGGGGCGGGACTGCCCCCCCCGGGGAGCTGTTTTTT
clone_size: .; d_call: .; j_call: TRBJ1-4; v_call: TRBV5-1; cdr3_aa: CASGWDGNEKLFF; cdr3_nt: TGCGCCAGCGGGTGGGACGGGAATGAAAAACTGTTTTTT
clone_size: many; d_call: TRBD1; j_call: TRBJ1-4; v_call: TRBV28; cdr3_aa: CASSTAGQGHEKLFF; cdr3_nt: TGTGCCAGCAGTACGGCCGGACAGGGACATGAAAAACTGTTTTTT
clone_size: once; d_call: TRBD2; j_call: TRBJ2-7; v_call: TRBV30; cdr3_aa: CAWSALGGRAGGRYEQYF; cdr3_nt: TGTGCCTGGAGTGCACTGGGGGGGAGAGCGGGAGGGAGGTACGAGCAGTACTTC
clone_size: many; d_call: .; j_call: TRBJ1-1; v_call: TRBV15; cdr3_aa: CATRSRRDSNTEAFF; cdr3_nt: TGTGCCACCAGGTCGCGCAGAGACTCGAACACTGAAGCTTTCTTT
clone_size: .; d_call: .; j_call: TRBJ2-7; v_call: TRBV19; cdr3_aa: CASSAAVRGYEQYF; cdr3_nt: TGTGCCAGTAGCGCAGCGGTAAGGGGCTACGAGCAGTACTTC
clone_size: .; d_call: .; j_call: TRBJ2-7; v_call: TRBV7-9; cdr3_aa: CASSLAQFPRTYEQYF; cdr3_nt: TGTGCCAGCAGCTTAGCGCAGTTCCCCCGTACCTACGAGCAGTACTTC
clone_size: many; d_call: .; j_call: TRBJ2-1; v_call: TRBV29-1; cdr3_aa: CSVEGTVNNEQFF; cdr3_nt: TGCAGCGTTGAAGGGACAGTAAACAATGAGCAGTTCTTC
clone_size: .; d_call: .; j_call: TRBJ2-7; v_call: TRBV5-5; cdr3_aa: CASSLGGTLTLYEQYF; cdr3_nt: TGTGCCAGCAGCTTGGGGGGAACTCTAACCCTCTACGAGCAGTACTTC
clone_size: many; d_call: .; j_call: TRBJ2-7; v_call: TRBV20-1; cdr3_aa: CSASTSFPSYEQYF; cdr3_nt: TGCAGTGCTAGCACCAGTTTCCCATCCTACGAGCAGTACTTC
clone_size: .; d_call: .; j_call: TRBJ2-5; v_call: TRBV2; cdr3_aa: CASRKTRTGPETQYF; cdr3_nt: TGTGCCAGCAGAAAGACTAGGACGGGGCCCGAGACCCAGTACTTC
clone_size: .; d_call: TRBD2; j_call: TRBJ2-7; v_call: TRBV9; cdr3_aa: CASSTPGTSSYNEQYF; cdr3_nt: TGTGCCAGCAGCACCCCCGGGACTAGCTCTTACAATGAGCAGTACTTC
clone_size: many; d_call: TRBD2; j_call: TRBJ2-7; v_call: TRBV27; cdr3_aa: CASSFAGGNPYEQYF; cdr3_nt: TGTGCCAGCAGTTTCGCGGGGGGAAATCCCTACGAGCAGTACTTC
clone_size: many; d_call: TRBD1; j_call: TRBJ2-7; v_call: TRBV30; cdr3_aa: CAWSRETDRAYEQYF; cdr3_nt: TGTGCCTGGAGTCGGGAGACGGACAGGGCCTACGAGCAGTACTTC